Shown below are 22 T cell receptor beta chains from a single sample sequenced in a study of T cell changes during pregnancy in multiple sclerosis. Only in-frame clones appear in the TCRdb table, and some are missing; sequencing was by immunoSEQ multiplex PCR. This sample has under 80,000 clones, with about nine tenths found just once. This specimen consisted of CD4+ T cells from peripheral blood mononuclear cells, obtained in the second trimester of pregnancy. These receptors all stem from a female donor with multiple sclerosis, enrolled in a pregnancy study.

V usage is TRBV6-5 and J usage is TRBJ1-1; the D is unclear. The V end was cut by 0 bases, the J end by 1 base, with 6 bases between. Germline CDR1 is MNHEY and CDR2 is SVGAGI. This CDR3 region has 14 residues. In DNA, the CDR3 is TGTGCCAGCAGTTACTCGGCGGAGAACACTGAAGCTTTCTTT. It translates to CASSYSAENTEAFF.

This clone has a single count. J is TRBJ1-2 and V is TRBV30; 8 nucleotides align to TRBD1. With 2 bases clipped from V and 4 bases from J, the junction kept 6 bases outside the gene matches. This CDR3 comprises 14 residues. CDR1 is GTSNPN and CDR2 is SVGIG in the germline V gene (reference sequence). The chain's CDR3 is CAWSINRGTYGYTF. As DNA, the CDR3 is TGTGCCTGGAGTATCAACAGGGGGACCTATGGCTACACCTTC.

The V gene is TRBV13, the J gene TRBJ1-2, with D perhaps matching TRBD1 (6 bases). CDR1 PRHDT and CDR2 FYEKMQ come from the germline V gene (reference sequence). The CDR3 has 13 amino acids. Trimming pared 3 bases from V and 7 bases from J, leaving 12 bases between. As DNA, the CDR3 is TGTGCCAGCAGCTTCGGGGGGCGCGGTGGCTACACCTTC. Translated, it gives CASSFGGRGGYTF. Full variable domain (outside the CDR3, taken from reference TRBV13 and TRBJ1-2): AAGVIQSPRHLIKEKRETATLKCYPIPRHDTVYWYQQGPGQDPQFLISFYEKMQSDKGSIPDRFSAQQFSDYHSELNMSSLELGDSALYFCASSFGGRGGYTFGSGTRLTVV.

This clone was seen a single time. CDR3 sequence (DNA): TGTGCCAGCAGTTTTGGGACAGGGTTTGGGTCCTATAATTCACCCCTCCACTTT. It encodes CASSFGTGFGSYNSPLHF. This sequence joins TRBV28 and TRBJ1-6, with 9 bases identical to TRBD1. J was trimmed by 1 base and V by 3 bases; bases with no gene match: 7. This CDR3 is built from 18 residues. Germline CDR1 and CDR2: MDHEN and SYDVKM.

This clone was detected only once. The chain has TRBV30 and TRBJ1-5; 12 bases align to TRBD1. Germline-derived CDR1 and CDR2 are GTSNPN and SVGIG (reference sequence). The CDR3 is made up of 15 amino acids. V lost 2 bases, J lost 3 bases, and 2 bases stayed unmatched. In DNA, the CDR3 is TGTGCCTGGAGTTGGGGACAGGGGGCCAATCAGCCCCAGCATTTT. Translation gives CAWSWGQGANQPQHF.

This sequence joins TRBV2 and TRBJ2-2; no clear D gene. The CDR3 has 15 amino acids. Trimming left V 6 bases short and J 0 bases short, with 11 bases between. Germline V gene data show CDR1 as SNHLY and CDR2 as FYNNEI. The CDR3 bases are TGTGCCAGCAGCAAGGAGCAGACGAACACCGGGGAGCTGTTTTTT. This translates into CASSKEQTNTGELFF.

The chain combines TRBV28 with TRBJ2-3; D is undetermined. The CDR3 sequence is 11 residues long. The V gene lost 6 bases and the J gene lost 5 bases, with 6 bases spanning the gap. CDR1 and CDR2 (germline): MDHEN, SYDVKM. The CDR3 coding sequence is TGTGCCAGCAGCCAAAAAGATACGCAGTATTTT. Amino acid sequence: CASSQKDTQYF.

V gene TRBV19 combines with J gene TRBJ1-2; D gene uncertain. This CDR3 spans 14 amino acids. V lost 7 bases and J lost 2, with 14 bases in between. The germline V gene encodes CDR1 LNHDA and CDR2 SQIVND (reference sequence). CDR3 in amino acids: CASNLEGRNYGYTF. The CDR3 DNA reads TGTGCCAGTAATTTGGAGGGCCGCAACTATGGCTACACCTTC.

CDR3 in amino acids: CASSGSSGRPYF. For the CDR3, the DNA is TGTGCCAGCAGTGGGTCTAGCGGGAGGCCGTACTTC. J is TRBJ2-7 and V is TRBV6-1; 11 positions match TRBD2. This CDR3 comprises 12 residues. Per germline, CDR1 MNHNS and CDR2 SASEGT. The trim removed 4 bases at V and 12 bases at J, leaving 5 bases unmatched.

The chain has TRBV18 and TRBJ1-5; D gene unclear. CDR1 and CDR2 from the germline V gene are KGHSH and LQKENI. The CDR3 has 14 residues. V gave up 3 bases and J gave up 7 bases, with 13 bases separating them. The CDR3 DNA is TGTGCCAGCTCACCCGAATCCAGAGGACAGCCCCAGCATTTT. It specifies CASSPESRGQPQHF.

V gene TRBV6-5 combines with J gene TRBJ1-1; 7 positions agree with TRBD1. The V and J ends lost 7 bases and 4 bases, in that order; junction bases with no gene match: 6. CDR1 is MNHEY, CDR2 SVGAGI, per germline. CDR3 length equals 13 residues. CDR3 sequence reads: CASKQPGGTEAFF. CDR3 in DNA: TGTGCCAGCAAACAGCCAGGGGGCACTGAAGCTTTCTTT.

The chain combines TRBV6-1 with TRBJ2-7; maybe TRBD2 (6 bases). V dropped 3 bases and J dropped 10 bases, with 19 bases sitting between them. This CDR3 is 14 amino acids long. Germline values: CDR1 MNHNS, CDR2 SASEGT. The CDR3 DNA follows: TGTGCCAGCAGTGAGTCCGGGGGAAGGCCGGGACAGTACTTC. Translation gives CASSESGGRPGQYF.

The chain employs TRBV13 and TRBJ1-1; maybe TRBD1 (5 bases). Trimming shortened V by 10 bases and J by 0 bases, and 18 bases separated the two germline ends. Germline-derived CDR1 and CDR2 are PRHDT and FYEKMQ (reference sequence). This CDR3 comprises 15 residues. The CDR3 here is CATNRGGRVNTEAFF. Written as DNA, the CDR3 is TGTGCCACTAATCGGGGGGGTCGGGTGAACACTGAAGCTTTCTTT.

The gene calls are TRBV11-2 and TRBJ1-1; the D gene is possibly TRBD1 (5 bases). V was pared by 5 bases and J by 4 bases, with 14 bases between. The CDR3 contains 14 residues. Germline V gives CDR1 SGHAT, CDR2 FQNNGV. The CDR3 reads CASSHKGRGTEAFF. The CDR3 DNA follows: TGTGCCAGCAGCCATAAGGGTAGGGGCACTGAAGCTTTCTTT. The complete variable domain, with remaining parts taken from reference TRBV11-2 and TRBJ1-1, reads EAGVAQSPRYKIIEKRQSVAFWCNPISGHATLYWYQQILGQGPKLLIQFQNNGVVDDSQLPKDRFSAERLKGVDSTLKIQPAKLEDSAVYLCASSHKGRGTEAFFGQGTRLTVV.

The V and J genes are TRBV18 and TRBJ2-7; D uncertain. The germline V and J ends were trimmed by 3 bases and 5 bases, with 14 bases remaining between them. Germline lookup yields CDR1 KGHSH and CDR2 LQKENI. The CDR3 has 14 residues. The CDR3 sequence: CASSPGVGGNEQYF. The CDR3 DNA reads TGTGCCAGCTCACCGGGTGTAGGCGGAAACGAGCAGTACTTC.

V usage is TRBV7-6 and J usage is TRBJ2-2; maybe TRBD2 (5 bases). Per germline, CDR1 SGHVS and CDR2 FNYEAQ. V was pared by 0 bases and J by 6 bases, with 5 bases between. The CDR3 runs to 13 residues. This CDR3 reads CASSLARAGELFF. The CDR3 coding sequence is TGTGCCAGCAGCTTAGCGAGGGCCGGGGAGCTGTTTTTT.

The J gene is TRBJ2-7, the V gene TRBV30; a possible D gene is TRBD2 (6 bases). The CDR3 is 13 amino acids. The V and J ends lost 4 bases and 2 bases respectively, with 12 bases between them. Germline V gene sequence: CDR1 GTSNPN, CDR2 SVGIG (reference sequence). As DNA, the CDR3 is TGTGCCTGGAACCCCCGGGAGACCTACGAGCAGTACTTC. Translation gives CAWNPRETYEQYF.

The chain links TRBV18 to TRBJ1-1; the match to TRBD1 covers 9 bases. This CDR3 region has 18 residues. V lost 4 bases to trimming and J lost 0 bases; unmatched junction nucleotides: 12. Germline-derived CDR1 and CDR2 are KGHSH and LQKENI. The CDR3 sequence is CASSLFAGQGDMNTEAFF. DNA of the CDR3: TGTGCCAGCTCACTGTTCGCGGGACAGGGAGATATGAACACTGAAGCTTTCTTT.

This chain uses TRBV11-2 with TRBJ2-7; 9 bases are a match to TRBD1. The CDR3 consists of 14 residues. J gave up 3 bases and V 3 bases, and 3 bases lay outside the gene matches. CDR1 and CDR2 (germline): SGHAT, FQNNGV. The CDR3 loop reads CASSLTGGYYEQYF. CDR3 bases: TGTGCCAGCAGCTTGACAGGGGGGTACTACGAGCAGTACTTC.

This chain joins TRBV4-3 and TRBJ2-2; 11 bases map to TRBD1. J lost 5 bases, V lost 1 base, and 6 bases had no gene match. This CDR3 has 17 residues. The germline gives CDR1 LGHNA, CDR2 YSLEER. In DNA, the CDR3 is TGCGCCAGCAGCCAAGGCAGGGGGACAGGGGGGACCGGGGAGCTGTTTTTT. This encodes CASSQGRGTGGTGELFF.

The genes are TRBV6-1 and TRBJ2-7; 11 nucleotides match TRBD2. The length of the CDR3 is 15 residues. V lost 4 bases to trimming and J lost 4 bases; unmatched junction nucleotides: 6. Germline V gene lookup returns CDR1 MNHNS and CDR2 SASEGT. The CDR3 sequence: CASSALAGGPYEQYF. The CDR3 nucleotides read TGTGCCAGCAGTGCGTTAGCGGGAGGGCCTTACGAGCAGTACTTC.

This chain uses TRBV5-4 with TRBJ2-7; TRBD1 might be the D (6 bases). CDR1 is SGHNT, CDR2 YYREEE, per germline (reference sequence). The CDR3 sequence is 14 residues long. Between the trimmed V and J ends, which lost 5 bases and 1 base, there was a span of 13 bases. The CDR3 sequence: CASRKQGGSYEQYF. CDR3 sequence (DNA): TGTGCCAGCAGAAAACAGGGTGGGTCCTACGAGCAGTACTTC.